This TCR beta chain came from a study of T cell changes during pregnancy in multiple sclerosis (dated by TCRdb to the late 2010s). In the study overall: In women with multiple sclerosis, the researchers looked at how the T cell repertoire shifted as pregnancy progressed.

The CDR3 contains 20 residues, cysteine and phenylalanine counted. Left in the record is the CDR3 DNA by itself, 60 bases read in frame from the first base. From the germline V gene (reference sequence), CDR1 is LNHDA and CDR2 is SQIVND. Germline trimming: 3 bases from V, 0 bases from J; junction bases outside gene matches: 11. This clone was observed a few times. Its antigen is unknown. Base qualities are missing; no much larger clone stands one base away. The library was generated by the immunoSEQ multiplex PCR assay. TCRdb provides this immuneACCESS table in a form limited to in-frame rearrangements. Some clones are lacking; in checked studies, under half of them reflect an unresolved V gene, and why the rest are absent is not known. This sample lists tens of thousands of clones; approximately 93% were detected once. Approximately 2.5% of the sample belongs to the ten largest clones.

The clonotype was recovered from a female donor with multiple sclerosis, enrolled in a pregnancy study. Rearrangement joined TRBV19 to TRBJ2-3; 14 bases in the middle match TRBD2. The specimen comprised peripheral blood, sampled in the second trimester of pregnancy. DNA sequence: TGTGCCAGTAGTATTAACGGACTAGCGGGGGGAACCGGTAGCACAGATACGCAGTATTTT. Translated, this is CASSINGLAGGTGSTDTQYF.